Listed below are T cell receptor beta chains from one sample, sequenced in a study of CD8 T cells in ankylosing spondylitis. One entry per CDR3 protein, called by TCRdb with MiXCR from the 5' RACE reads. This sample has 50,000 or so distinct CDR3 sequences, with approximately 8% found just once. Sequenced sample: blood, either unsorted or a sorted T cell fraction (not recorded which). These receptors originate from a female donor with ankylosing spondylitis or in good health (not recorded which). CDR3s leave out the opening cysteine and the closing phenylalanine or tryptophan. Fields, in order: D gene, V gene, CDR3 protein. A D gene is named only where the DNA matches it firmly.

TRBD1	TRBV5-1	ASSFRTGGNNEQF
TRBD2	TRBV2	ASSGLAGGAGGDTQY
-	TRBV21-1	ASSQVHTGNYGYT
-	TRBV2	ASNLGGGNTEAF
-	TRBV5-1	ASSLDTGNYGYT
-	TRBV20-1	SARMFGARETQY
-	TRBV5-1	ASSYTTATGELF
-	TRBV20-1	SAREGAVGMNTEAF
-	TRBV9	ASSFGVSGKETQY
-	TRBV10-3	AISGEREAEAF
-	TRBV10-3	AISDQGTNTEAF
TRBD1	TRBV29-1	SARGGVDEKLF
TRBD1	TRBV29-1	SVEAGGGELF
TRBD2	TRBV6-5	ASSYAGGPNNEQF
-	TRBV25-1	ASNRGGGPYNEQF
TRBD2	TRBV6-1	ASRLAGGGHEQF
-	TRBV21-1	ASSKGKGQGHQPQH
TRBD2	TRBV6-2/TRBV6-3	ASSFLTGGYEQY
-	TRBV11-2	ASSLDDYSNQPQH
TRBD1	TRBV12-3/TRBV12-4	ASSLTGGRSPLH
-	TRBV29-1	SFWSAESTDTQY
TRBD1	TRBV5-1	ASSWDSIGNTIY
-	TRBV7-6	ASSFEGGTDTQY
-	TRBV5-1	ASSLDGYGYT
TRBD1	TRBV6-2/TRBV6-3	ASTFPGQGAESEQF
-	TRBV7-8	ASSLAMGINYGYT
TRBD1	TRBV10-3	AISSPGTGVNEQF
TRBD2	TRBV9	ASSDLAGEPDTQY
TRBD1	TRBV20-1	SARVDKTGELEQPQH
-	TRBV20-1	SARGLAYEQY
-	TRBV4-1	ASSQDRTVSSYNSPLH
-	TRBV5-1	ASRATGAHYNEQF
TRBD1	TRBV6-1	ASSRDRPSNYGYT
-	TRBV5-4	ASSFGGLDYGYT
-	TRBV12-3/TRBV12-4	ASSFTNTGELF
-	TRBV6-2/TRBV6-3	ASSYGGSNQPQH
-	TRBV12-3/TRBV12-4	ASGRLLTQY
-	TRBV5-1	ASSPKQGMNTGELF
-	TRBV19	ASSLAGDNEKLF
-	TRBV7-2	ASSLLRNTGELF
-	TRBV4-1	ASSLTTIMNTEAF